Reported below is one T cell receptor beta chain. Its target is unknown. This specimen belongs to a study of early T cells in non-severe SARS-CoV-2 infection. Study-level results: The study's VDJdb matching favored anti-spike CD8 responses and missed private and CD4 specificities.

Individual cDNA molecules received unique molecular identifiers. TCRdb reprocessed the 5' RACE reads with MiXCR, giving one entry per CDR3 protein. The table shows more than 65,000 distinct CDR3 sequences, with more than 14% occurring only once. CDR1 is SGHAT and CDR2 is FQDESV in the germline V gene (reference sequence). The trim removed 5 bases at V and 7 bases at J, leaving 7 bases unmatched. There are 14 residues in the CDR3. The TCR sequence derives from an adult who was a healthcare worker with PCR-confirmed SARS-CoV-2 infection or an uninfected control (not recorded which). The chain links TRBV11-1 to TRBJ2-1, with 8 bases that match TRBD2. Here the sequenced sample was whole blood, taken at baseline. The CDR3 region has the DNA TGTGCCAGCAGCCTCCGCCCGGGGGGGAATGAGCAGTTCTTC. It codes for CASSLRPGGNEQFF.